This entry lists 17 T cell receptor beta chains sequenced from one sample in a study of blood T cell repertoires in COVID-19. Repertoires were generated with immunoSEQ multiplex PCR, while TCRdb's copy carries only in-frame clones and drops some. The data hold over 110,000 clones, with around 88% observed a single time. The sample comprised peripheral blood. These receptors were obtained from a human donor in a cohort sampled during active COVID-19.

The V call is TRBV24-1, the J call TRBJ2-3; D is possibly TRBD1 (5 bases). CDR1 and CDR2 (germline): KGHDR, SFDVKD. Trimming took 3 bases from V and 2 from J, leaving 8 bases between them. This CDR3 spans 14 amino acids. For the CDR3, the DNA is TGTGCCACCAGTGATGGGGCCCACACAGATACGCAGTATTTT. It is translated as CATSDGAHTDTQYF.

DNA of the CDR3: TGTGCCAGCAGAGGACTAGCGGGGGAGAAGAGCTCCTACAATGAGCAGTTCTTC. Translating it yields CASRGLAGEKSSYNEQFF. The rearrangement joins TRBV7-2 to TRBJ2-1; 13 positions match TRBD2. After removal of 6 bases from V and 0 bases from J, the junction contained 8 bases not matched to a gene. The germline gives CDR1 SGHTA, CDR2 FQGNSA. This CDR3 comprises 18 residues.

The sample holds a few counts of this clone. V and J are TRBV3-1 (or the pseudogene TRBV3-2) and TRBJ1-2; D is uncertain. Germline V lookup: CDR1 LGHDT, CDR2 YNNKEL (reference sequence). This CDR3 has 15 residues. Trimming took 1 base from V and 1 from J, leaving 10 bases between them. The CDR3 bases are TGTGCCAGCAGCCAAGTGACTGGGTTTAACTATGGCTACACCTTC. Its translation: CASSQVTGFNYGYTF.

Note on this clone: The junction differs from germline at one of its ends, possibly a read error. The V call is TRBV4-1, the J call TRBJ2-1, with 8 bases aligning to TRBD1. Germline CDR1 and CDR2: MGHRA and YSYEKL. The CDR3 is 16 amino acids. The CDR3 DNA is TGCGCCAGCAGCCCAGAGACAGGGGATATCATAAATGGGCAGTTCTTC. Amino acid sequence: CASSPETGDIINGQFF.

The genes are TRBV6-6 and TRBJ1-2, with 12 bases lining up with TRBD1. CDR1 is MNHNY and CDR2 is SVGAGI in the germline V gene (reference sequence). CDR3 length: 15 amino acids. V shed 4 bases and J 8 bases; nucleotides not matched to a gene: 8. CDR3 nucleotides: TGTGCCAGCAGTTGGGGGACAGGGGGCGCGGAGGGCTACACCTTC. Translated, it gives CASSWGTGGAEGYTF.

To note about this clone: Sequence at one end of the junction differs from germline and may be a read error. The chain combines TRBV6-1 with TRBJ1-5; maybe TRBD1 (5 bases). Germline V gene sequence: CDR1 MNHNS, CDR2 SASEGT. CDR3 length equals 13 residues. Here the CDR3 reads CASSDRESQSQHF. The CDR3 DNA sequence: TGTGCCAGCAGTGACAGGGAAAGTCAGTCCCAGCATTTT.

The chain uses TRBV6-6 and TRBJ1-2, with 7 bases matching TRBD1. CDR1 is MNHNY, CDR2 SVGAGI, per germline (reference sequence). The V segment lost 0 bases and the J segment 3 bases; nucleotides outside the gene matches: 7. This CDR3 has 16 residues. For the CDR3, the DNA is TGTGCCAGCAGTTACTCCTACAGGGGCGCGGACTATGGCTACACCTTC. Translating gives CASSYSYRGADYGYTF.

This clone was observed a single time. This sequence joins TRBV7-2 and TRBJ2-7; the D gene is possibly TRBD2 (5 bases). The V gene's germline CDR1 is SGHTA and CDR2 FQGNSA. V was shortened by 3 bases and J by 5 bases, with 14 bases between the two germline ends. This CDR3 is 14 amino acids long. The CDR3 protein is CASSFLDSRDEQYF. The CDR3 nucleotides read TGTGCCAGCAGCTTTTTGGACTCCCGGGACGAGCAGTACTTC.

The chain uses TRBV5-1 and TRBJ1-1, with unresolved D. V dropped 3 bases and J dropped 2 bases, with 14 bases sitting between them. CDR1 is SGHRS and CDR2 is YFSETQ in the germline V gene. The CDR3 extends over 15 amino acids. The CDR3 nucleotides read TGCGCCAGCAGCTGGAGACTGGCCGGCAACACTGAAGCTTTCTTT. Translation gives CASSWRLAGNTEAFF.

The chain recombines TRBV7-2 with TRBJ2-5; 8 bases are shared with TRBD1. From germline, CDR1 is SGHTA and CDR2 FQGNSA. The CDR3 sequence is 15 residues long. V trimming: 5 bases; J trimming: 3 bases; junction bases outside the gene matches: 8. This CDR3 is CASSPARTGKETQYF. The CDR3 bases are TGTGCCAGCAGCCCAGCCCGGACAGGGAAAGAGACCCAGTACTTC.

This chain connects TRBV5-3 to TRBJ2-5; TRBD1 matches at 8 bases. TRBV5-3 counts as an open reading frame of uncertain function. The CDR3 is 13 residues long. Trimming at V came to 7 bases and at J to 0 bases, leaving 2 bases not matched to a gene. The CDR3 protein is CARGGQDQETQYF. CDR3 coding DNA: TGTGCCAGAGGGGGACAGGACCAAGAGACCCAGTACTTC.

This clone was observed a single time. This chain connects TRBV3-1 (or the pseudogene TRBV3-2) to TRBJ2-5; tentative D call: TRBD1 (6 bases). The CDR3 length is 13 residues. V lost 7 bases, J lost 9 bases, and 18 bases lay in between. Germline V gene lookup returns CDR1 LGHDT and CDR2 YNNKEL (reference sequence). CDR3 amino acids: CASTPGVVNSQYF. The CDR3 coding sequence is TGTGCCAGCACCCCAGGGGTGGTGAATTCCCAGTACTTC.

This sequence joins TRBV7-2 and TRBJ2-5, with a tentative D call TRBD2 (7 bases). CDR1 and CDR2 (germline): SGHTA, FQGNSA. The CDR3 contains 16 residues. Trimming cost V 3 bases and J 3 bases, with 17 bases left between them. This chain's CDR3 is CASSFWGGLKEETQYF. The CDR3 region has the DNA TGTGCCAGCAGCTTTTGGGGGGGCCTCAAGGAAGAGACCCAGTACTTC.

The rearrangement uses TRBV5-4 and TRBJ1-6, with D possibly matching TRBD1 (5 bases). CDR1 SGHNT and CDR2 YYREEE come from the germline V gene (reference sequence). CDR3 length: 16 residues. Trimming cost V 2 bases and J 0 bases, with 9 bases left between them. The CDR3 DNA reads TGTGCCAGCAGCTTATCAGGGCTCTCCTATAATTCACCCCTCCACTTT. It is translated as CASSLSGLSYNSPLHF.

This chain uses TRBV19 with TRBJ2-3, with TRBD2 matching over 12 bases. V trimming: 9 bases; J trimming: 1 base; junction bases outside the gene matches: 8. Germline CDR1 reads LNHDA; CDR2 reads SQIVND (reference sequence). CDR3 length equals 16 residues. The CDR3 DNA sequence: TGTGCCAGCAAAGGGACTAGCGGGTGGGGCACAGATACGCAGTATTTT. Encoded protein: CASKGTSGWGTDTQYF.

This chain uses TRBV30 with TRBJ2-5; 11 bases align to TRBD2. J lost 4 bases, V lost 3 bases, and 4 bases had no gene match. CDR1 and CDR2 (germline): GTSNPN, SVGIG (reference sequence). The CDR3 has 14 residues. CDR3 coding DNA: TGTGCCTGGAGCCTTAGCGGGGGGGCAGAGACCCAGTACTTC. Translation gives CAWSLSGGAETQYF. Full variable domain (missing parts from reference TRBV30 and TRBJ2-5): SQTIHQWPATLVQPVGSPLSLECTVEGTSNPNLYWYRQAAGRGLQLLFYSVGIGQISSEVPQNLSASRPQDRQFILSSKKLLLSDSGFYLCAWSLSGGAETQYFGPGTRLLVL.

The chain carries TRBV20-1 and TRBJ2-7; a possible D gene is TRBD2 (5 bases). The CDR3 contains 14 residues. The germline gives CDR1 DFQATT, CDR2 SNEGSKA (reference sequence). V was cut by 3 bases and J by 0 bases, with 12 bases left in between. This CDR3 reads CSASDGGLSYEQYF. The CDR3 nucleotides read TGCAGTGCTAGTGACGGCGGACTCTCCTACGAGCAGTACTTC.